This T cell receptor beta chain came from a study of T cell responses to AZD1222 COVID-19 vaccine. Whole-study findings and limits: Vaccine-associated CD4 TCRs spanned spike, dominant at 160-218 and 743-854. Increased Spike-specific TCR breadth and depth were observed after two AZD1222 doses. Donors were mostly white British, more females; clonal diversity possibly underestimated.

Generated by immunoSEQ multiplex PCR, the TCRdb table keeps only in-frame clones and is missing some. The repertoire holds about 97,000 clones, with more than 85% as singletons. The V gene lost 3 bases and the J gene lost 11 bases, with 16 bases spanning the gap. Germline V gene lookup returns CDR1 LGHDT and CDR2 YNNKEL (reference sequence). This CDR3 contains 13 residues. Turning to this clone: The target antigen is unknown.

The clonotype comes from an adult in good health. Material: peripheral blood, obtained on day 0 of AZD1222 vaccination. The V and J genes are TRBV3-1 (or the pseudogene TRBV3-2) and TRBJ1-1; maybe TRBD1 (5 bases). In nucleotides, the CDR3 is TGTGCCAGCAGCCAGGGGGGATCTCCCCCGGCTTTCTTT. Translation: CASSQGGSPPAFF.